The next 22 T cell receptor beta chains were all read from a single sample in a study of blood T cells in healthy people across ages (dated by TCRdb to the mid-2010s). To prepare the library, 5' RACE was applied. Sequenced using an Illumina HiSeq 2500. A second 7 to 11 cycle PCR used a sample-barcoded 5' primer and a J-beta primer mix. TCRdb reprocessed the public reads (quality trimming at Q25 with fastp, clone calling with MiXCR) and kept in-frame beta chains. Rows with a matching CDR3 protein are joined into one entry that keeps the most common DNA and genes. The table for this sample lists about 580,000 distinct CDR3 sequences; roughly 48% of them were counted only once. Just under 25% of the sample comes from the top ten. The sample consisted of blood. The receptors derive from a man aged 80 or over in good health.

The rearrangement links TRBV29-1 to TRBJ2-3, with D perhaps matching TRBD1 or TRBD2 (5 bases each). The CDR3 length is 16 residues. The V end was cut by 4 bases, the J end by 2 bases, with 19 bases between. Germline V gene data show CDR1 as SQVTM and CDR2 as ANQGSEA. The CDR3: CSVGPDVTGHTDTQYF. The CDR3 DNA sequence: TGCAGCGTTGGACCGGACGTAACGGGGCACACAGATACGCAGTATTTT.

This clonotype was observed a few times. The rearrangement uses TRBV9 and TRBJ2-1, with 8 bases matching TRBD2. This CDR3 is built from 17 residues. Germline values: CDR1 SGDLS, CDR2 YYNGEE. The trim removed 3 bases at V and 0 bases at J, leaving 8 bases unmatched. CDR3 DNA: TGTGCCAGCAGCGGGAAGACTAGCGACCCCTCCTACAATGAGCAGTTCTTC. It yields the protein CASSGKTSDPSYNEQFF.

In DNA form, the CDR3 reads TGCGCCAGCAGCTCGCCTCCCGGGGAGACCCAGTACTTC. This translates into CASSSPPGETQYF. V and J are TRBV5-1 and TRBJ2-5, with D unresolved. This CDR3 has 13 amino acids. V gave up 3 bases and J gave up 5 bases, with 11 bases separating them. Germline values: CDR1 SGHRS, CDR2 YFSETQ.

This chain's CDR3 is CSAPRAGNTEAFF. DNA of the CDR3: TGCAGTGCTCCGCGTGCCGGGAACACTGAAGCTTTCTTT. The chain carries TRBV20-1 and TRBJ1-1, with D unresolved. The germline gives CDR1 DFQATT, CDR2 SNEGSKA (reference sequence). V shed 5 bases and J shed 1 base, with 11 bases lying between them. CDR3 length: 13 residues.

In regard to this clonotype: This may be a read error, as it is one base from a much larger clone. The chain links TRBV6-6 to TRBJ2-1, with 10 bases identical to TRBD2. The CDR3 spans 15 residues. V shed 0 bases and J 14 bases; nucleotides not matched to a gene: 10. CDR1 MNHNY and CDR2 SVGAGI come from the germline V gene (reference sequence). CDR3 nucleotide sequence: TGTGCCAGCAGTTACTCGGGACTAGCGACCGACGTGGAGTTCTTC. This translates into CASSYSGLATDVEFF.

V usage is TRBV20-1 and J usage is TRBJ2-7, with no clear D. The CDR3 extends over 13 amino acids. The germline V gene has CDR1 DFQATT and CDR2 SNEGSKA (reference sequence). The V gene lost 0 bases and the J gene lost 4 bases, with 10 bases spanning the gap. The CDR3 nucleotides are TGCAGTGCTAGAGATGCCAGCCTTTACGAGCAGTACTTC. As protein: CSARDASLYEQYF.

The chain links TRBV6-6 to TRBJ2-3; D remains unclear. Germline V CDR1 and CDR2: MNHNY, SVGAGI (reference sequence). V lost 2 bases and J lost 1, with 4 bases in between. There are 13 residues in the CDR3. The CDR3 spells CASSYARTDTQYF. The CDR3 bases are TGTGCCAGCAGTTACGCCCGCACAGATACGCAGTATTTT.

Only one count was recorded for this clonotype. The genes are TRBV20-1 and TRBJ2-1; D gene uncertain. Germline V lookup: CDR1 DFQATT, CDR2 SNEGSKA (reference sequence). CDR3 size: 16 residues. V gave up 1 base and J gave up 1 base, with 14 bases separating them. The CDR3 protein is CSARVQKGKSYNEQFF. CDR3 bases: TGCAGTGCTAGAGTTCAAAAAGGGAAGTCCTACAATGAGCAGTTCTTC.

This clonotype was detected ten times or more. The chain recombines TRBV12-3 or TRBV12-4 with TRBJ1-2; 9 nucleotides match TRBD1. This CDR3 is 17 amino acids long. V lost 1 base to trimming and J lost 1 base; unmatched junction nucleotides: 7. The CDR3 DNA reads TGTGCCAGCAGTTTAGAGCCCCGACAGGGGGGTAACTATGGCTACACCTTC. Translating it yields CASSLEPRQGGNYGYTF.

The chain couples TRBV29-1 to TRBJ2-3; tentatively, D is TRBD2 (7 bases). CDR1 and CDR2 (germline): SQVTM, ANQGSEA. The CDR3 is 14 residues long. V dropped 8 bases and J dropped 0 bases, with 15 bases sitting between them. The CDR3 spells CSMSGTSSTDTQYF. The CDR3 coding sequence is TGCAGCATGAGCGGGACATCTAGCACAGATACGCAGTATTTT.

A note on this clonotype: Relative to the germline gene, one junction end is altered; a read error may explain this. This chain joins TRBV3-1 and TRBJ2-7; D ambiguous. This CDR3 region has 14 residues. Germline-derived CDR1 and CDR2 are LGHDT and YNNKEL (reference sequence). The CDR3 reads CAGSPAGPQTAQYF. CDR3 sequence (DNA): TGTGCCGGCAGCCCCGCAGGACCGCAAACTGCCCAGTACTTC.

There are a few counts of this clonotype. The CDR3 protein is CASSTTTGANVLTF. CDR3 sequence (DNA): TGTGCCAGCTCAACAACTACTGGGGCCAACGTCCTGACTTTC. This chain joins TRBV5-6 and TRBJ2-6; no clear D. The CDR3 runs to 14 residues. Trimming stripped 7 bases from V and 2 bases from J, with 10 bases between. Per germline, CDR1 SGHDT and CDR2 YYEEEE.

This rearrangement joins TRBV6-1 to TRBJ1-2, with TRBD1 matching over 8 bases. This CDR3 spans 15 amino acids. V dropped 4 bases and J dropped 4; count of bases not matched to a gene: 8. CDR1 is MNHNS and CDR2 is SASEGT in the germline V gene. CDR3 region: CASSGQGAFPYGYTF. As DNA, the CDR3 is TGTGCCAGCAGTGGGCAGGGGGCCTTCCCCTATGGCTACACCTTC.

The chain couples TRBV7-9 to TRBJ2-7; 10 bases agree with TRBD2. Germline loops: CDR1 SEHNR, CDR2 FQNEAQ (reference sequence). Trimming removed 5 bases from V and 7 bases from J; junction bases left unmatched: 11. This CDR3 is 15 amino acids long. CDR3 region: CASSPQGLANNEQYF. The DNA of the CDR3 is TGTGCCAGCAGCCCTCAGGGACTAGCGAATAATGAGCAGTACTTC. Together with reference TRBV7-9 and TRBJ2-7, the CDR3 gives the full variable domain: DTGVSQNPRHKITKRGQNVTFRCDPISEHNRLYWYRQTLGQGPEFLTYFQNEAQLEKSRLLSDRFSAERPKGSFSTLEIQRTEQGDSAMYLCASSPQGLANNEQYFGPGTRLTVT.

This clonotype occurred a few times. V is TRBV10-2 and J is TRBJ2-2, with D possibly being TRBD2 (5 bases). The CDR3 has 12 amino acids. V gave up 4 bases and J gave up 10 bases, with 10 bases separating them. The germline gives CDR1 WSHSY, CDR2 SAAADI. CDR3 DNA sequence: TGCGCCAGCAGTGCGGGGTACGAGGAGCTGTTTTTT. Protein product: CASSAGYEELFF.

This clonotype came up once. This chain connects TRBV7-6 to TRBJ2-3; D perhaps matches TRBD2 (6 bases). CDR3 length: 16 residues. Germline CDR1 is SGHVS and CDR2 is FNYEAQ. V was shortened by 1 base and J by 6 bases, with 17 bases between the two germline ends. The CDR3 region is CASSLGTTIRGDTQYF. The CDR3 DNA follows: TGTGCCAGCAGCTTAGGGACAACGATTCGGGGGGATACGCAGTATTTT.

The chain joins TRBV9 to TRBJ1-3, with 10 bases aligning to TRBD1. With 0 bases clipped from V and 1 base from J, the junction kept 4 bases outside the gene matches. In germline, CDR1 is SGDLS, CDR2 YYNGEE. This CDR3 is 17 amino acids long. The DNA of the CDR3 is TGTGCCAGCAGCGTAGGTCGGGACAGGGGTTCTGGAAACACCATATATTTT. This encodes CASSVGRDRGSGNTIYF.

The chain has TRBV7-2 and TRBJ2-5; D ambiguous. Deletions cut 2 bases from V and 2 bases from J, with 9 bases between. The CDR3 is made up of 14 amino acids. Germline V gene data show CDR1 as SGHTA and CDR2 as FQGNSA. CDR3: CASSLLGWQETQYF. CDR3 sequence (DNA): TGTGCCAGCAGCTTATTGGGGTGGCAAGAGACCCAGTACTTC. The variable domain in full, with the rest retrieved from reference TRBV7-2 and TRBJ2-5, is GAGVSQSPSNKVTEKGKDVELRCDPISGHTALYWYRQSLGQGLEFLIYFQGNSAPDKSGLPSDRFSAERTGGSVSTLTIQRTQQEDSAVYLCASSLLGWQETQYFGPGTRLLVL.

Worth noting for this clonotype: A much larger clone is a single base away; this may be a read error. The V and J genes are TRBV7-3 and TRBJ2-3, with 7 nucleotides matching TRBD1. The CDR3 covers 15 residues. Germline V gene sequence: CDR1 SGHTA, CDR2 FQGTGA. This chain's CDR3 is CASSISTFGTDRQYF. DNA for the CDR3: TGTGCCAGCAGCATTAGCACTTTCGGGACAGATAGGCAGTATTTT.

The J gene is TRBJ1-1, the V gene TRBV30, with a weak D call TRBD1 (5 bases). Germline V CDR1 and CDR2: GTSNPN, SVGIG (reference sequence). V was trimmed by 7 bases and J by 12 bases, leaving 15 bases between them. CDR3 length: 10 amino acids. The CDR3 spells CAYLGEGTFF. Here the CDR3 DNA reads TGTGCCTACCTCGGAGAGGGGACTTTCTTT.

CDR3 protein: CASSLLQGRDEQFF. DNA of the CDR3: TGTGCCAGCTCGCTCCTACAGGGGCGGGATGAGCAGTTCTTC. This chain links TRBV18 with TRBJ2-1; 7 positions agree with TRBD1. This CDR3 comprises 14 residues. V was pared by 6 bases and J by 8 bases, with 10 bases of the junction left unmatched. The germline V gene encodes CDR1 KGHSH and CDR2 LQKENI. The whole variable domain, filled in from reference TRBV18 and TRBJ2-1, reads NAGVMQNPRHLVRRRGQEARLRCSPMKGHSHVYWYRQLPEEGLKFMVYLQKENIIDESGMPKERFSAEFPKEGPSILRIQQVVRGDSAAYFCASSLLQGRDEQFFGPGTRLTVL.

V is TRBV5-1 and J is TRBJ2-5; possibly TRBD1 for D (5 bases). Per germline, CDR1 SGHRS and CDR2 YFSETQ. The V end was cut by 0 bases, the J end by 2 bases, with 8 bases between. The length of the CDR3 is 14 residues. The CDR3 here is CASSLVPGQETQYF. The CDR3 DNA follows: TGCGCCAGCAGCTTGGTCCCAGGGCAAGAGACCCAGTACTTC.